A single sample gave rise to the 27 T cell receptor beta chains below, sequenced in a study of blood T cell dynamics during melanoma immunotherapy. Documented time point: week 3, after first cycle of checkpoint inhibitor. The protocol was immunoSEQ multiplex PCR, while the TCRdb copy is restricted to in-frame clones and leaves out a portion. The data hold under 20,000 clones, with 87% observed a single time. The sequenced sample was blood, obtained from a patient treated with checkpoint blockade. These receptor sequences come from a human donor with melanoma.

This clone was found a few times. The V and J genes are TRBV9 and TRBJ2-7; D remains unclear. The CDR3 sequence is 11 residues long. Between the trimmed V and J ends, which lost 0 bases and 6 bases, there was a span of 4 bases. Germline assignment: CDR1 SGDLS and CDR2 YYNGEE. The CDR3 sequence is CASSVGPEQYF. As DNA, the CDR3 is TGTGCCAGCAGCGTAGGTCCCGAGCAGTACTTC.

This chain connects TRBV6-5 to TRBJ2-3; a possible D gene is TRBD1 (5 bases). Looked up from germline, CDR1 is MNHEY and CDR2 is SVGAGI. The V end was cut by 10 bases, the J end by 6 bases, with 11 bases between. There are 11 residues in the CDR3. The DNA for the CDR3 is TGTGCCACCGAAGGGGTCGATACGCAGTATTTT. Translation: CATEGVDTQYF.

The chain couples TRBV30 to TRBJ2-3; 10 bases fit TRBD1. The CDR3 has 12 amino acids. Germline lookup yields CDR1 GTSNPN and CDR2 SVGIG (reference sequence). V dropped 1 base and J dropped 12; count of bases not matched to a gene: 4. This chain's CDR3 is CAWSEGTGVQYF. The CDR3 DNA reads TGTGCCTGGAGTGAGGGGACAGGGGTTCAGTATTTT.

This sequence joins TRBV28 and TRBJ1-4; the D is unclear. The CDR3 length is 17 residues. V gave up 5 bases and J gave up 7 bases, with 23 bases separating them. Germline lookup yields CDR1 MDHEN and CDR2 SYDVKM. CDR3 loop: CASSTNPRTFEREKLFF. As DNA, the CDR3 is TGTGCCAGCAGTACAAACCCTAGGACCTTCGAACGTGAAAAACTGTTTTTT.

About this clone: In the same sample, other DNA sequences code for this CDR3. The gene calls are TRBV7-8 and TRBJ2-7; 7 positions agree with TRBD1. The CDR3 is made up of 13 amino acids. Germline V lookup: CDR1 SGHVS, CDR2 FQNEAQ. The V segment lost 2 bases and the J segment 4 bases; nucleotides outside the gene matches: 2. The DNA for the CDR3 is TGTGCCAGCAGCTTAACAGGGGCTTACGAGCAGTACTTC. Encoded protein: CASSLTGAYEQYF. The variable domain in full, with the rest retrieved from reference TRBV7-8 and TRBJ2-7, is GAGVSQSPRYKVAKRGQDVALRCDPISGHVSLFWYQQALGQGPEFLTYFQNEAQLDKSGLPSDRFFAERPEGSVSTLKIQRTQQEDSAVYLCASSLTGAYEQYFGPGTRLTVT.

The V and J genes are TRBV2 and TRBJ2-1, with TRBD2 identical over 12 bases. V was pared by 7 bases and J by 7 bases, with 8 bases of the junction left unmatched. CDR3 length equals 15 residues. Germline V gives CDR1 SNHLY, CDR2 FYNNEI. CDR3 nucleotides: TGTGCCAGCAACCGACTAGCGGGAGTGTCAAATGAGCAGTTCTTC. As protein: CASNRLAGVSNEQFF.

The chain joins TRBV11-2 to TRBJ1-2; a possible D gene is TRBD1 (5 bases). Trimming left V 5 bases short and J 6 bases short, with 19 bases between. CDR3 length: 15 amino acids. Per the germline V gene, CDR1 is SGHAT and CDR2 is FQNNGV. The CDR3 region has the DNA TGTGCCAGCAGCCCCCGTCCAGGGAACGCAAATGGCTACACCTTC. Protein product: CASSPRPGNANGYTF.

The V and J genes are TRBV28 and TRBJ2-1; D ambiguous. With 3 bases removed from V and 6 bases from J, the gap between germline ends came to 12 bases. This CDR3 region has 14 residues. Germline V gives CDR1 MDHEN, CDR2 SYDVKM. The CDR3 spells CASSFYGGSNEQFF. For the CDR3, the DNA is TGTGCCAGCAGTTTTTACGGTGGTTCCAATGAGCAGTTCTTC.

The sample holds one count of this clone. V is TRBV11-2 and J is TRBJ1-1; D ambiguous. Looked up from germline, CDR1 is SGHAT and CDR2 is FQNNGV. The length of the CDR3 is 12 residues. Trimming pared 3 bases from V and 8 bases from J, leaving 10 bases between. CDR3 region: CASSFDNKEAFF. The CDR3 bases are TGTGCCAGCAGCTTTGACAATAAGGAAGCTTTCTTT.

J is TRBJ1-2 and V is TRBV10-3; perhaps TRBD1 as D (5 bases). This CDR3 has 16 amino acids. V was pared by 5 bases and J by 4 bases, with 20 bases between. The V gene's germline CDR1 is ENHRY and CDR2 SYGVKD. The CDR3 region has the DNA TGTGCCATCAGTCCTGGGGACCCTCGGAGGACCTATGGCTACACCTTC. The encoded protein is CAISPGDPRRTYGYTF.

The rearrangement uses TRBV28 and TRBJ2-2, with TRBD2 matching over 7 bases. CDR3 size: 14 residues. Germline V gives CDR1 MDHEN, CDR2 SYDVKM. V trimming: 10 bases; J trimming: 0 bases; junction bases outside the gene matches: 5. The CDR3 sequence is CAMQGRANTGELFF. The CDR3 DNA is TGTGCCATGCAAGGGAGGGCGAACACCGGGGAGCTGTTTTTT.

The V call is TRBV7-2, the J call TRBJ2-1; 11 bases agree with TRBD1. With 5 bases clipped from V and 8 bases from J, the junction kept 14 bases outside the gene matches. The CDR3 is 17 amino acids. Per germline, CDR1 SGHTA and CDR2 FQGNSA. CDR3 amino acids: CASSPIGWTGGGYEQFF. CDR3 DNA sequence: TGTGCCAGCAGCCCTATCGGTTGGACAGGGGGCGGCTATGAGCAGTTCTTC.

The CDR3 loop reads CASSHVARGLTGELFF. The CDR3, as DNA: TGCGCCAGCAGCCATGTGGCACGGGGGCTCACCGGGGAGCTGTTTTTT. The chain combines TRBV4-1 with TRBJ2-2; D assignment may be TRBD1 or TRBD2 (6 bases each). Germline V gene sequence: CDR1 MGHRA, CDR2 YSYEKL. The CDR3 sequence is 16 residues long. The V gene lost 3 bases and the J gene lost 4 bases, with 15 bases spanning the gap.

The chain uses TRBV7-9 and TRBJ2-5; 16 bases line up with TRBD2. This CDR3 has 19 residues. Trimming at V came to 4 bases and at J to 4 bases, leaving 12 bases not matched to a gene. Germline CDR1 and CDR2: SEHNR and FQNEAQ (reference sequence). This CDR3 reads CASSSSLGLAGGPRETQYF. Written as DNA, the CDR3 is TGTGCCAGCAGCTCCAGCTTGGGACTAGCGGGAGGGCCCCGAGAGACCCAGTACTTC.

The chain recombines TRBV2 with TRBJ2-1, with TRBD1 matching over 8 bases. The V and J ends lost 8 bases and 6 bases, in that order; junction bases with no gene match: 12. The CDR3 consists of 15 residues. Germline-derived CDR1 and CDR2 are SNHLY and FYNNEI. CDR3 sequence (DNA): TGTGCCAGCTCGAAGAGACAGGGGTCAAGCAATGAGCAGTTCTTC. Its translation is CASSKRQGSSNEQFF.

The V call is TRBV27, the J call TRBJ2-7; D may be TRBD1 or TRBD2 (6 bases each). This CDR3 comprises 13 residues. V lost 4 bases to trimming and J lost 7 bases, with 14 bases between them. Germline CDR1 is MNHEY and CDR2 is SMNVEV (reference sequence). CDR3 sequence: CASSSTSQGEQYF. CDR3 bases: TGTGCCAGCAGTTCGACTAGTCAGGGGGAGCAGTACTTC.

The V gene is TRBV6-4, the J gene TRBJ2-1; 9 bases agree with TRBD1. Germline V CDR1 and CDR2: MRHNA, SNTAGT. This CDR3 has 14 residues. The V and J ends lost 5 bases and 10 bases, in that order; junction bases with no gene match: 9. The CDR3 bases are TGTGCCAGCAGTATCGGGACAGGGACGCTAGAGCAGTTCTTC. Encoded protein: CASSIGTGTLEQFF.

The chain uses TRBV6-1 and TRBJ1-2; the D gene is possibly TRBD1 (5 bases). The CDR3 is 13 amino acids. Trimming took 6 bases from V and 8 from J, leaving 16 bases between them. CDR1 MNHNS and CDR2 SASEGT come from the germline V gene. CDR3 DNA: TGTGCCAGCAGCGAGGGACGGTGGTTCGGCTACACCTTC. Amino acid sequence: CASSEGRWFGYTF.

The CDR3 spells CASSKGSGKGPLYNEQFF. In DNA form, the CDR3 reads TGTGCCAGCAGCAAAGGTAGCGGGAAGGGCCCCCTATACAATGAGCAGTTCTTC. This chain joins TRBV21-1 and TRBJ2-1; TRBD2 reflects the table's D call only, with no check against the DNA. TRBV21-1 is noted as a pseudogene. This CDR3 comprises 18 residues.

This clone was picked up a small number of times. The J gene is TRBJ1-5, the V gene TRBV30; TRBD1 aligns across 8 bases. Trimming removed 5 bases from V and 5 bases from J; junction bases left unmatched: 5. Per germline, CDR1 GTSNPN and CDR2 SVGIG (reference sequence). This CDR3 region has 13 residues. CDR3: CAWGGTGHQPQHF. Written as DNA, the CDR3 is TGTGCCTGGGGGGGGACAGGCCATCAGCCCCAGCATTTT.

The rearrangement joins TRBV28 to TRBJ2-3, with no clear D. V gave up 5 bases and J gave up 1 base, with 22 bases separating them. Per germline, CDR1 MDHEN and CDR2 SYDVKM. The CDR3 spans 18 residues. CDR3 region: CASSPRRWSDKGTDTQYF. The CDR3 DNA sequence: TGTGCCAGCAGTCCACGCCGATGGTCCGATAAGGGCACAGATACGCAGTATTTT.

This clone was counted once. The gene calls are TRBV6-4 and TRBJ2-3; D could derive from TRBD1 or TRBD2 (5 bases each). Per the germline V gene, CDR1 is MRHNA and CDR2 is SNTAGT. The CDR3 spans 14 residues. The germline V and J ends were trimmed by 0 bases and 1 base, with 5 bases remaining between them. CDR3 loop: CASSDSGGTDTQYF. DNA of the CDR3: TGTGCCAGCAGTGACTCGGGGGGCACAGATACGCAGTATTTT.

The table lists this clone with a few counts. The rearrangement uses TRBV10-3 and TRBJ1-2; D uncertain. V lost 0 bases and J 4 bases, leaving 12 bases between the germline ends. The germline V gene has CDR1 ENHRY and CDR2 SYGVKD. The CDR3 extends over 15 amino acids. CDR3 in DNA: TGTGCCATCAGTGAGTCGGAGGGATTAGGCTATGGCTACACCTTC. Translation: CAISESEGLGYGYTF.

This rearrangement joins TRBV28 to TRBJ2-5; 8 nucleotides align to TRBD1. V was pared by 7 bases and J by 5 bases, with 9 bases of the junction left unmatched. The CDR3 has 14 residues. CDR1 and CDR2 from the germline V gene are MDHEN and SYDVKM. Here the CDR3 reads CASTGDRSRETQYF. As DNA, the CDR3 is TGTGCCAGCACCGGGGACAGGAGCCGGGAGACCCAGTACTTC.

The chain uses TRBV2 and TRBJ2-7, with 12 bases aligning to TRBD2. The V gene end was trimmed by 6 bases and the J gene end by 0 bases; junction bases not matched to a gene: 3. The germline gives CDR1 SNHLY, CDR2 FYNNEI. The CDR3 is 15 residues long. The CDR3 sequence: CASRTSGGSSYEQYF. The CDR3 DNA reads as TGTGCCAGCAGGACTAGCGGGGGTAGCTCCTACGAGCAGTACTTC.

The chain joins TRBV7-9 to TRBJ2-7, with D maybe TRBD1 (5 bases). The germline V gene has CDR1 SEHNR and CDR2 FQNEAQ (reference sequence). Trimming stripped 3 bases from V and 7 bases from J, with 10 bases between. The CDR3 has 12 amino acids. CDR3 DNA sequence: TGTGCCAGCAGCTTTTGGGGCGGAGAGCAGTACTTC. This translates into CASSFWGGEQYF. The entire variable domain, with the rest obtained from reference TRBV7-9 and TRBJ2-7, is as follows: DTGVSQNPRHKITKRGQNVTFRCDPISEHNRLYWYRQTLGQGPEFLTYFQNEAQLEKSRLLSDRFSAERPKGSFSTLEIQRTEQGDSAMYLCASSFWGGEQYFGPGTRLTVT.

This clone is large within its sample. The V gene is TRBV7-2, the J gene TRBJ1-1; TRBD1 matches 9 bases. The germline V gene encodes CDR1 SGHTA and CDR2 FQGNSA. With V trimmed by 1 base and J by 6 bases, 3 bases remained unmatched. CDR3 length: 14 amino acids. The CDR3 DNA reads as TGTGCCAGCAGCTTAGTGGACAGGGGAGCTGAAGCTTTCTTT. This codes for CASSLVDRGAEAFF.